A selection of T cell receptor beta chains follows, all from one sample in a study of blood T cells in healthy people across ages. TCRdb re-called the 5' RACE reads through MiXCR, storing one row per CDR3 protein. The profile covers roughly 680,000 distinct CDR3 sequences, with over 40% appearing a single time and 13% taken by the ten largest. Source material: blood. Source of these receptors: a woman aged 80 or older in good health. Both conserved end residues are part of each CDR3. D genes are given only for firm matches. Expanded clones get a size class; other rows say once, few or many, or leave the size out.

cdr3_aa,cdr3_nt,d_call,j_call,v_call,clone_size
CASTPAGQGTEAFF,TGTGCCAGCACACCCGCGGGACAGGGCACTGAAGCTTTCTTT,TRBD1,TRBJ1-1,TRBV28,-
CASSYTGGGLNEQFF,TGTGCCAGCAGTTACACAGGGGGAGGGCTCAATGAGCAGTTCTTC,-,TRBJ2-1,TRBV6-5,many
CSAGGLHYNEQFF,TGCAGCGCCGGGGGACTCCACTACAATGAGCAGTTCTTC,-,TRBJ2-1,TRBV29-1,many
CASSVGAYNEQYF,TGTGCCAGCAGCGTAGGGGCGTACAATGAGCAGTACTTC,-,TRBJ2-7,TRBV9,-
CASSPSDRRHYGYTF,TGCGCCAGCAGCCCATCGGACCGCCGACACTATGGCTACACCTTC,-,TRBJ1-2,TRBV4-3,-
CANPDRVHEQYF,TGTGCCAACCCGGACAGGGTCCACGAGCAGTACTTC,TRBD1,TRBJ2-7,TRBV27,-
CASSPGPENIQYF,TGTGCCAGCAGCCCCGGGCCAGAAAACATTCAGTACTTC,-,TRBJ2-4,TRBV5-5,-
CSARARTSGLNTQYF,TGCAGTGCTAGAGCCCGGACTAGCGGACTAAATACGCAGTATTTT,TRBD2,TRBJ2-3,TRBV20-1,-
CSVRRRGGQETQYF,TGCAGTGTCCGCCGGCGGGGGGGCCAAGAGACCCAGTACTTC,TRBD2,TRBJ2-5,TRBV20-1,-
CAIGRTQETQYF,TGTGCCATCGGTAGGACACAAGAGACCCAGTACTTC,-,TRBJ2-5,TRBV10-3,many
CSAPIVGHYGYTF,TGCAGTGCCCCTATAGTGGGGCACTATGGCTACACCTTC,-,TRBJ1-2,TRBV20-1,many
CSAAGTSGYEQYF,TGCAGTGCTGCCGGGACTAGCGGGTACGAGCAGTACTTC,TRBD2,TRBJ2-7,TRBV20-1,-
CASSKRDRSYEQYF,TGTGCCAGCAGCAAACGGGACAGGTCCTACGAGCAGTACTTC,-,TRBJ2-7,TRBV21-1,-
CSVSGGTSGGLSTDTQYF,TGCAGCGTTTCGGGGGGGACTAGCGGGGGCCTAAGCACAGATACGCAGTATTTT,TRBD2,TRBJ2-3,TRBV29-1,-
CASRRGSSYNEQFF,TGTGCCAGCAGGAGAGGGAGCTCCTACAATGAGCAGTTCTTC,-,TRBJ2-1,TRBV2,-
CASSQSTGLNEKLFF,TGCGCCAGCAGCCAAAGTACAGGGCTGAATGAAAAACTGTTTTTT,-,TRBJ1-4,TRBV4-3,once
CASSCGSTRTQYF,TGTGCCAGCAGCTGCGGGAGCACCCGTACGCAGTATTTT,TRBD2,TRBJ2-3,TRBV7-2,-
CATSSLQETQYF,TGTGCCACCAGCAGCTTACAAGAGACCCAGTACTTC,-,TRBJ2-5,TRBV15,-
CASSSNPGQYNEQFF,TGTGCCAGCAGTTCCAACCCGGGACAGTACAATGAGCAGTTCTTC,TRBD1,TRBJ2-1,TRBV2,-
CASSLERDEQFF,TGCGCCAGCAGCTTGGAAAGAGATGAGCAGTTCTTC,-,TRBJ2-1,TRBV5-1,many
CASSTETGRNEKLFF,TGTGCCAGCAGTACAGAGACAGGGCGGAATGAAAAACTGTTTTTT,TRBD1,TRBJ1-4,TRBV28,-
CSASPRSNRGREKLFF,TGCAGTGCTAGCCCTAGGAGTAACAGGGGACGGGAAAAACTGTTTTTT,TRBD1,TRBJ1-4,TRBV20-1,few
CSARTRTYSNQPQHF,TGCAGTGCTAGGACGCGGACTTATAGCAATCAGCCCCAGCATTTT,-,TRBJ1-5,TRBV20-1,few
CAISESRTVNTEAFF,TGTGCCATCAGTGAGTCGCGGACGGTGAACACTGAAGCTTTCTTT,-,TRBJ1-1,TRBV10-3,few
CASSEEGQASRGSETQFF,TGTGCCAGCAGTGAGGAAGGGCAAGCCTCCAGGGGATCAGAGACCCAGTTCTTC,-,TRBJ2-1,TRBV6-1,-
CASHGTSGTGELFF,TGCGCCAGCCACGGGACTAGCGGCACCGGGGAGCTGTTTTTT,TRBD2,TRBJ2-2,TRBV5-1,-
CASSLRQGWNIQYF,TGCGCCAGCAGCCTACGACAGGGATGGAACATTCAGTACTTC,TRBD1,TRBJ2-4,TRBV5-1,few
CASSLFPRAGEQFF,TGTGCCAGCAGTTTATTCCCCCGGGCCGGTGAGCAGTTCTTC,-,TRBJ2-1,TRBV28,-
CATSRNRGRTGEDTQYF,TGTGCCACCAGCAGAAATAGGGGAAGGACAGGGGAGGATACGCAGTATTTT,TRBD1,TRBJ2-3,TRBV15,-
CSAIKRGGTDTQYF,TGCAGTGCTATAAAGCGGGGGGGCACAGATACGCAGTATTTT,TRBD2,TRBJ2-3,TRBV20-1,-
CASSPLGKTGANVLTF,TGTGCCAGCAGTCCCCTAGGAAAAACTGGGGCCAACGTCCTGACTTTC,-,TRBJ2-6,TRBV27,many
CASRQGGKNIQYF,TGTGCCAGCAGACAGGGGGGCAAAAACATTCAGTACTTC,TRBD1,TRBJ2-4,TRBV28,many
CASSSTSGPHNEQYF,TGTGCCAGCAGCTCTACTAGCGGACCCCACAATGAGCAGTACTTC,TRBD2,TRBJ2-5,TRBV7-9,few
CASSLGRGGSYNEQFF,TGTGCCAGCAGCCTTGGACGGGGGGGGTCCTACAATGAGCAGTTCTTC,TRBD2,TRBJ2-1,TRBV2,-
CASLLDGTYEQYF,TGTGCCAGCCTCTTAGACGGGACCTACGAGCAGTACTTC,-,TRBJ2-7,TRBV2,-
CAITSGGVYNEQFF,TGTGCCATCACTAGCGGGGGGGTCTACAATGAGCAGTTCTTC,TRBD2,TRBJ2-1,TRBV6-6,-
CASSSRTSRSTDTQYF,TGTGCCAGCAGCTCTAGGACTAGCCGTAGCACAGATACGCAGTATTTT,TRBD2,TRBJ2-3,TRBV7-2,few
CASSLAGRTSRNEQFF,TGTGCCAGCAGCTTGGCCGGGCGGACGTCCCGGAATGAGCAGTTCTTC,-,TRBJ2-1,TRBV5-6,many
CASSLSTGKAEAFF,TGTGCCAGCAGCTTATCTACGGGTAAGGCTGAAGCTTTCTTT,-,TRBJ1-1,TRBV7-9,few
CASTQFRPGLALEETQYF,TGTGCCAGCACCCAGTTCCGCCCGGGACTAGCGTTAGAAGAGACCCAGTACTTC,TRBD2,TRBJ2-5,TRBV3-1,few
CASSVQGYIQYF,TGTGCCAGCAGTGTCCAGGGTTACATTCAGTACTTC,-,TRBJ2-4,TRBV2,-